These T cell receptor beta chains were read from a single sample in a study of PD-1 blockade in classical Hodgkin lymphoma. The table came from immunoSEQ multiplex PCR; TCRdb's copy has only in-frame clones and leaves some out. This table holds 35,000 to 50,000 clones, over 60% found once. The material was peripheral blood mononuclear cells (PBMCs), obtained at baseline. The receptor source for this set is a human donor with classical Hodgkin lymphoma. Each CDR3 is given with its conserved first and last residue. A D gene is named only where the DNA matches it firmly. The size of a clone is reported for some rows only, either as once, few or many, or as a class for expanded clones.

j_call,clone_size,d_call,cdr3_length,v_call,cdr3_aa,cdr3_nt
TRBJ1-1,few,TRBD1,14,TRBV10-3,CVTHAGGKNTEAFF,TGTGTCACTCATGCAGGGGGGAAGAACACTGAAGCTTTCTTT
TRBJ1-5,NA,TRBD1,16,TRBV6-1,CASSEAHGTGNQPQHF,TGTGCCAGCAGTGAAGCTCACGGGACAGGCAATCAGCCCCAGCATTTT
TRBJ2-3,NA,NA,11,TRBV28,CASSLADTQYF,TGTGCCAGCAGTTTGGCAGATACGCAGTATTTT
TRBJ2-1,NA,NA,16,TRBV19,CASSIRSGNPPNEQFF,TGTGCCAGTAGTATCCGATCGGGCAATCCCCCTAATGAGCAGTTCTTC
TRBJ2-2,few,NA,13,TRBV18,CASSPPNTGELFF,TGTGCCAGCTCACCACCGAACACCGGGGAGCTGTTTTTT
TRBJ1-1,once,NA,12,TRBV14,CASSPSGFRAFF,TGTGCCAGCAGCCCCTCAGGCTTTAGGGCTTTCTTT
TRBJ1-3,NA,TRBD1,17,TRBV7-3,CASSLRGGDSSGNTIYF,TGTGCCAGCAGCTTAAGAGGGGGGGACAGCTCTGGAAACACCATATATTTT
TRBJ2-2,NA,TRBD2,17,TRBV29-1,CSVSGTTSGRAAGELFF,TGCAGCGTTAGCGGGACAACGAGCGGGAGGGCCGCCGGGGAGCTGTTTTTT
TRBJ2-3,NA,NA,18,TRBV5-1,CASSFQGDTMTSTDTQYF,TGCGCCAGCAGCTTTCAAGGGGACACTATGACTAGCACAGATACGCAGTATTTT
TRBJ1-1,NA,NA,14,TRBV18,CASSPNGGDTEAFF,TGTGCCAGCTCACCAAACGGCGGGGACACTGAAGCTTTCTTT
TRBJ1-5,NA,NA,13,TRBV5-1,CASSLDGNQPQHF,TGCGCCAGCAGCTTGGACGGCAATCAGCCCCAGCATTTT
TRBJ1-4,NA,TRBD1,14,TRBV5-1,CASSPGTAYEKLFF,TGCGCCAGCAGCCCCGGGACAGCTTATGAAAAACTGTTTTTT
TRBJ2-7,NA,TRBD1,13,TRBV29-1,CRDRDSTSYEQYF,TGCAGGGATCGGGACAGCACCTCCTACGAGCAGTACTTC
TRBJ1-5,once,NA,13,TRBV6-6,CASTPRPRQPQHF,TGTGCCAGCACCCCCCGGCCCAGGCAGCCCCAGCATTTT
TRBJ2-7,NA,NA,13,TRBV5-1,CASSLQGSDEQYF,TGCGCCAGCAGCCTGCAAGGGTCGGACGAGCAGTACTTC
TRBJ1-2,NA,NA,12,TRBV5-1,CASSEDSYGYTF,TGCGCCAGCAGCGAGGACAGCTATGGCTACACCTTC
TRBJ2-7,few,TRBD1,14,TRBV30,CAWTRTGSSYEQYF,TGTGCCTGGACCCGGACAGGATCTTCCTACGAGCAGTACTTC
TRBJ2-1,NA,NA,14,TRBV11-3,CASSWRTPVDEQFF,TGTGCCAGCAGTTGGAGGACTCCTGTGGATGAGCAGTTCTTC
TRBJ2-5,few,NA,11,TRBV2,CASSYQETQYF,TGTGCCAGCAGCTACCAAGAGACCCAGTACTTC
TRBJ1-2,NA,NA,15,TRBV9,CASTRRQPPNYGYTF,TGTGCCAGCACCCGCCGACAACCGCCTAACTATGGCTACACCTTC
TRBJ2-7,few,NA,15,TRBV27,CASTVDRSSSYEQYF,TGTGCCAGCACCGTTGACCGATCAAGCTCCTACGAGCAGTACTTC
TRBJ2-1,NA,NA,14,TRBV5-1,CASSTQGEGNEQFF,TGCGCCAGCAGCACCCAGGGGGAGGGCAATGAGCAGTTCTTC
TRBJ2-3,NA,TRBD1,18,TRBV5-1,CASSFIGDREKGTDTQYF,TGCGCCAGCAGCTTTATTGGGGACAGGGAAAAAGGCACAGATACGCAGTATTTT
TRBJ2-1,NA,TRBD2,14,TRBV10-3,CAISEPGLDNEQFF,TGTGCCATCAGTGAGCCGGGACTAGACAATGAGCAGTTCTTC
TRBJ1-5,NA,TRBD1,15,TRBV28,CASSLGQGFRQPQHF,TGTGCCAGCAGTTTAGGACAGGGTTTTCGCCAGCCCCAGCATTTT
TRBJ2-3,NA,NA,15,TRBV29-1,CSVEGRREGTDTQYF,TGCAGCGTTGAAGGTCGGCGGGAAGGTACAGATACGCAGTATTTT
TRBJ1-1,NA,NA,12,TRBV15,CATSGGYTEAFF,TGTGCCACCAGCGGGGGATACACTGAAGCTTTCTTT
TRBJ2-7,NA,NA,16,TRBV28,CASSLGAGSGPYEQYF,TGTGCCAGCAGTTTAGGGGCAGGGAGTGGGCCCTACGAGCAGTACTTC
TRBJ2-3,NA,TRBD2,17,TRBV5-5,CASSPDVLAGVGDTQYF,TGTGCCAGCAGCCCCGATGTGCTAGCGGGAGTGGGGGATACGCAGTATTTT
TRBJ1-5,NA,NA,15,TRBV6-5,CASSHGQGPNQPQHF,TGTGCCAGCAGCCACGGGCAGGGCCCCAATCAGCCCCAGCATTTT
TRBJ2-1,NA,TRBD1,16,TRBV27,CASSFQSGGYYNEQFF,TGTGCCAGCAGTTTTCAGTCAGGGGGCTACTACAATGAGCAGTTCTTC
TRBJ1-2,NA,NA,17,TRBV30,CAWGGRRAPLFGGGYTF,TGTGCCTGGGGTGGTAGGAGGGCCCCTCTTTTTGGAGGCGGCTACACCTTC